This TCR beta chain comes out of a study of cytomegalovirus exposure and HLA in healthy donors. These donors counted as nominally healthy when sampled, but unrecorded immune exposures were likely. To note about this clone: What it binds is not known.

Study observations and caveats: In most subjects, TCR beta sequences reportedly gave accurate predictions of HLA-A and HLA-B alleles.

Primers: 60 Vbeta forward and 13 Jbeta reverse. TCRdb's copy holds only in-frame clones and misses some; the assay was immunoSEQ multiplex PCR. The sample consists of around 79,000 clones, roughly two thirds of them appearing once. The CDR3 is 15 amino acids. V dropped 2 bases and J dropped 2; count of bases not matched to a gene: 3. The germline CDR1 and CDR2 sequences are SNHLY and FYNNEI. The TCR originated in a woman aged 40 to 49 in good health and CMV-seropositive. Specimen: PBMCs. V gene TRBV2 combines with J gene TRBJ2-3; 8 bases agree with TRBD2. As DNA, the CDR3 is TGTGCCAGCAGTGAATTACTAGCGGACACAGATACGCAGTATTTT. As protein: CASSELLADTDTQYF. Variable domain in full (rest from reference TRBV2 and TRBJ2-3): EPEVTQTPSHQVTQMGQEVILRCVPISNHLYFYWYRQILGQKVEFLVSFYNNEISEKSEIFDDQFSVERPDGSNFTLKIRSTKLEDSAMYFCASSELLADTDTQYFGPGTRLTVL.